This T cell receptor beta chain came from a study of T cell responses to AZD1222 COVID-19 vaccine. Per the germline V gene, CDR1 is WNHNN and CDR2 is SYGVQD (reference sequence). V was trimmed by 9 bases and J by 0 bases, leaving 15 bases between them. The CDR3 covers 14 residues. Clones were sequenced by immunoSEQ multiplex PCR, and TCRdb holds only the in-frame ones, with some missing. The sample lists about 99,000 clones; roughly 90% were seen once. The material sequenced was peripheral blood, taken 28 days after the second AZD1222 dose. The sequence derives from an adult who received the AZD1222 COVID-19 vaccine. The chain is built from TRBV10-1 and TRBJ2-7; D remains ambiguous. CDR3 nucleotides: TGCGCCAGTCAGCTCAGGATACCCTCCTACGAGCAGTACTTC. The encoded protein is CASQLRIPSYEQYF.